The 22 T cell receptor beta chains given below trace back to one sample, sequenced in a study of OX40 agonist ivuxolimab in advanced cancers. TCRdb keeps only in-frame clones here, not all; method: immunoSEQ multiplex PCR. The sample gives approximately 76,000 clones, approximately 85% of which show up once; roughly 0.61% is in the top ten. The sample consisted of CD4+ or CD8+ T cells sorted from blood, taken in a trial of the OX40 agonist ivuxolimab. Source of these receptors: an adult with an advanced solid tumor such as melanoma, head and neck, liver or kidney cancer.

The chain carries TRBV7-9 and TRBJ1-2; D not certain. This CDR3 has 12 residues. Germline CDR1 and CDR2: SEHNR and FQNEAQ (reference sequence). Trimming left V 5 bases short and J 8 bases short, with 12 bases between. Here the CDR3 DNA reads TGTGCCAGCAGCCCAAGCTTCGACGGCTACACCTTC. This translates into CASSPSFDGYTF.

The chain links TRBV5-4 to TRBJ1-2, with TRBD1 as a possible D gene (5 bases). Germline CDR1 and CDR2: SGHNT and YYREEE (reference sequence). This CDR3 comprises 14 residues. The V end lost 4 bases, the J end lost 3 bases, and 13 bases lay between the germline ends. CDR3 residues: CASSPGTVDYGYTF. CDR3 nucleotides: TGTGCCAGCAGCCCAGGGACGGTAGACTATGGCTACACCTTC.

This chain joins TRBV9 and TRBJ1-1; D ambiguous. Per germline, CDR1 SGDLS and CDR2 YYNGEE. Trimming shortened V by 0 bases and J by 2 bases, and 11 bases separated the two germline ends. The CDR3 sequence is 15 residues long. CDR3 protein: CASSVGSFRNTEAFF. The DNA of the CDR3 is TGTGCCAGCAGCGTAGGTTCTTTTCGAAACACTGAAGCTTTCTTT.

This chain joins TRBV6-5 and TRBJ2-7; perhaps TRBD1 as D (6 bases). Germline V lookup: CDR1 MNHEY, CDR2 SVGAGI. Trimming cost V 2 bases and J 4 bases, with 15 bases left between them. There are 15 residues in the CDR3. The CDR3 nucleotides are TGTGCCAGCAGTTACGCAGGGGACGGTTATTACGAGCAGTACTTC. Its translation is CASSYAGDGYYEQYF.

V is TRBV5-6 and J is TRBJ2-3; D is undetermined. In germline, CDR1 is SGHDT, CDR2 YYEEEE. Trimming took off 1 base at V and 6 bases at J, with 3 bases between the two ends. The CDR3 runs 11 residues. CDR3 amino acids: CASSLSDTQYF. CDR3 in DNA: TGTGCCAGCAGCTTGTCGGATACGCAGTATTTT.

The chain is built from TRBV10-3 and TRBJ2-1; 9 bases are a match to TRBD1. V lost 2 bases, J lost 7 bases, and 9 bases stayed unmatched. This CDR3 has 16 amino acids. The germline V gene has CDR1 ENHRY and CDR2 SYGVKD. In nucleotides, the CDR3 is TGTGCCATCAGTGAGGGGAACAGGGGGCGGGCGAATGAGCAGTTCTTC. This sequence encodes CAISEGNRGRANEQFF.

This sequence joins TRBV6-5 and TRBJ1-1; D unclear. The CDR3 length is 14 residues. The germline V gene has CDR1 MNHEY and CDR2 SVGAGI. V was shortened by 2 bases and J by 7 bases, with 14 bases between the two germline ends. The DNA for the CDR3 is TGTGCCAGCAGTTACCATGCTAAAGGCAGTGAAGCTTTCTTT. Translation gives CASSYHAKGSEAFF.

There are a few counts of this clone. The genes are TRBV5-1 and TRBJ1-4, with 7 bases aligning to TRBD1. This CDR3 region has 17 residues. The V gene's germline CDR1 is SGHRS and CDR2 YFSETQ. The J segment lost 0 bases and the V segment lost 4 bases, leaving 9 bases of the junction unmatched. CDR3 residues: CASSPRGAQATNEKLFF. In DNA, the CDR3 is TGCGCCAGCAGCCCCAGGGGGGCACAGGCAACTAATGAAAAACTGTTTTTT.

The V gene is TRBV7-2, the J gene TRBJ2-5; D may match TRBD1 or TRBD2 (5 bases each). CDR1 is SGHTA, CDR2 FQGNSA, per germline. Trimming cost V 5 bases and J 1 base, with 11 bases left between them. This CDR3 contains 14 residues. The CDR3 reads CASSPGPSQETQYF. For the CDR3, the DNA is TGTGCCAGCAGCCCGGGACCGAGCCAAGAGACCCAGTACTTC. Combining the CDR3 with reference TRBV7-2 and TRBJ2-5 gives the whole variable domain GAGVSQSPSNKVTEKGKDVELRCDPISGHTALYWYRQSLGQGLEFLIYFQGNSAPDKSGLPSDRFSAERTGGSVSTLTIQRTQQEDSAVYLCASSPGPSQETQYFGPGTRLLVL.

The chain employs TRBV6-1 and TRBJ1-2, with 7 bases lining up with TRBD1. The V gene end was trimmed by 5 bases and the J gene end by 7 bases; junction bases not matched to a gene: 4. CDR3 size: 12 residues. CDR1 is MNHNS, CDR2 SASEGT, per germline. The chain's CDR3 is CASSMTGLGYTF. The CDR3, as DNA: TGTGCCAGCAGTATGACAGGGCTTGGCTACACCTTC.

The J gene is TRBJ2-7, the V gene TRBV6-5; D gene ambiguous. The CDR3 has 16 amino acids. CDR1 and CDR2 from the germline V gene are MNHEY and SVGAGI. V lost 0 bases and J 3 bases, leaving 15 bases between the germline ends. The CDR3 region is CASSYSKAGDLYEQYF. The CDR3 DNA sequence: TGTGCCAGCAGTTACTCAAAGGCTGGGGATCTCTACGAGCAGTACTTC.

This chain joins TRBV4-1 and TRBJ2-7; D could derive from TRBD1 or TRBD2 (5 bases each). Germline lookup yields CDR1 MGHRA and CDR2 YSYEKL. The ends were cut back, 0 bases at V and 2 bases at J, with 17 bases in the middle. The CDR3 is made up of 17 amino acids. The CDR3 DNA reads as TGCGCCAGCAGCCAAGAGTTACACAGAGGGGTGCCCTACGAGCAGTACTTC. As protein: CASSQELHRGVPYEQYF.

The J gene is TRBJ1-3, the V gene TRBV10-2; D is unclear. CDR3 length: 14 amino acids. Trimming cost V 8 bases and J 1 base, with 12 bases left between them. CDR1 is WSHSY, CDR2 SAAADI, per germline. CDR3 sequence reads: CASSAQLSGNTIYF. The CDR3 coding sequence is TGCGCCAGCTCGGCTCAACTGTCTGGAAACACCATATATTTT.

The chain links TRBV6-5 to TRBJ2-3, with a tentative D call TRBD1 (6 bases). The CDR3 sequence is 13 residues long. The germline gives CDR1 MNHEY, CDR2 SVGAGI. Trimming cost V 6 bases and J 3 bases, with 10 bases left between them. CDR3 residues: CASRQGATDTQYF. The CDR3 region has the DNA TGTGCCAGCAGACAGGGAGCGACAGATACGCAGTATTTT.

V and J are TRBV2 and TRBJ2-7; TRBD1 might be the D (6 bases). Trimming pared 6 bases from V and 3 bases from J, leaving 15 bases between. The CDR3 has 14 amino acids. Per germline, CDR1 SNHLY and CDR2 FYNNEI. CDR3 nucleotides: TGTGCCAGCAGATTTTCCCGGGACATCTACGAGCAGTACTTC. This gives the protein CASRFSRDIYEQYF.

The CDR3 sequence is CASSGGTYNSPLHF. The CDR3, as DNA: TGTGCCAGCAGCGGGGGAACCTATAATTCACCCCTCCACTTT. The chain joins TRBV6-5 to TRBJ1-6; possibly TRBD1 for D (5 bases). Germline V gene data show CDR1 as MNHEY and CDR2 as SVGAGI. CDR3 length equals 14 residues. The V gene lost 6 bases and the J gene lost 2 bases, with 8 bases spanning the gap.

CDR3: CASSVTSTGNYGYTF. CDR3 nucleotide sequence: TGTGCCAGCAGCGTGACCTCCACAGGGAACTATGGCTACACCTTC. The chain links TRBV5-8 to TRBJ1-2; perhaps TRBD1 as D (6 bases). Germline V gives CDR1 SGHTS, CDR2 YDEGEE. Trimming removed 4 bases from V and 2 bases from J, with 15 bases in between. The CDR3 has 15 amino acids.

CDR3 sequence reads: CASSLGVGGSEAFF. The CDR3 DNA sequence: TGCGCCAGCAGCTTGGGCGTAGGAGGGAGTGAAGCTTTCTTT. The chain links TRBV5-1 to TRBJ1-1; D is undetermined. CDR3 length: 14 residues. CDR1 is SGHRS and CDR2 is YFSETQ in the germline V gene. Trimming cost V 0 bases and J 7 bases, with 13 bases left between them.

This CDR3 reads CASSQILTGELFF. CDR3 DNA: TGCGCCAGCAGCCAGATTCTCACCGGGGAGCTGTTTTTT. V gene TRBV4-1 combines with J gene TRBJ2-2; unclear D gene. Germline CDR1 is MGHRA and CDR2 is YSYEKL. This CDR3 has 13 residues. V lost 3 bases, J lost 4 bases, and 6 bases lay in between.

This clone was picked up a small number of times. This rearrangement joins TRBV7-6 to TRBJ1-2; D is possibly TRBD1 (6 bases). The CDR3 contains 13 residues. The ends were cut back, 1 base at V and 7 bases at J, with 10 bases in the middle. Germline V gene lookup returns CDR1 SGHVS and CDR2 FNYEAQ. CDR3 sequence reads: CASSLVAGVGYTF. The CDR3 DNA follows: TGTGCCAGCAGCTTAGTGGCAGGGGTTGGCTACACCTTC.

This clone was seen a single time. The chain recombines TRBV2 with TRBJ2-7; possibly TRBD1 or TRBD2 for D (5 bases each). V was shortened by 5 bases and J by 3 bases, with 8 bases between the two germline ends. The germline CDR1 and CDR2 sequences are SNHLY and FYNNEI. CDR3 length: 12 residues. The CDR3 reads CASSFGGYEQYF. For the CDR3, the DNA is TGTGCCAGCAGTTTTGGGGGCTACGAGCAGTACTTC.

The rearrangement joins TRBV7-9 to TRBJ1-2; 7 bases are shared with TRBD1. V shed 5 bases, J shed 2 bases, and the junction held 5 bases outside the gene matches. This CDR3 comprises 14 residues. Germline V lookup: CDR1 SEHNR, CDR2 FQNEAQ (reference sequence). CDR3 in DNA: TGTGCCAGCAGCGGAGGGGGCAACAACTATGGCTACACCTTC. Amino acids: CASSGGGNNYGYTF.